A single sample is the source of the 30 T cell receptor beta chains below, sequenced in a study of blood T cell repertoires in COVID-19. Produced via immunoSEQ multiplex PCR; TCRdb's table is partial and in-frame only. The sample shows hundreds of thousands of clones, 87% of them seen only once. Source material: peripheral blood. The receptors come from a man in his sixties who had recovered from COVID-19.

This chain uses TRBV10-3 with TRBJ1-2; D gene unclear. CDR3 length: 14 residues. V dropped 0 bases and J dropped 4 bases, with 9 bases sitting between them. Germline V CDR1 and CDR2: ENHRY, SYGVKD. The DNA of the CDR3 is TGTGCCATCAGTGAGTCACATAAAATCTATGGCTACACCTTC. It translates to CAISESHKIYGYTF.

This CDR3 reads CASSPQGDEQFF. As DNA, the CDR3 is TGTGCCAGCAGCCCACAGGGAGATGAGCAGTTCTTC. This rearrangement joins TRBV11-1 to TRBJ2-1, with a weak D call TRBD1 (6 bases). V was clipped by 5 bases and J by 8 bases, with 10 bases between them. Germline V gives CDR1 SGHAT, CDR2 FQDESV (reference sequence). The CDR3 covers 12 residues.

Turning to this clone: The junction differs from germline at one of its ends, possibly a read error. The CDR3 sequence is CATSDLRGSAIF. The CDR3 DNA is TGTGCCACCAGTGATTTAAGAGGGAGCGCCATCTTC. The gene calls are TRBV24-1 and TRBJ2-1; possibly TRBD2 for D (5 bases). CDR1 and CDR2 (germline): KGHDR, SFDVKD. The CDR3 length is 12 residues.

The J gene is TRBJ2-3, the V gene TRBV2; D is possibly TRBD2 (6 bases). The CDR3 extends over 15 amino acids. The germline CDR1 and CDR2 sequences are SNHLY and FYNNEI. Trimming removed 6 bases from V and 0 bases from J, with 13 bases in between. Here the CDR3 reads CASRENAGSTDTQYF. As DNA, the CDR3 is TGTGCCAGCAGAGAGAATGCGGGGAGCACAGATACGCAGTATTTT.

This chain links TRBV6-5 with TRBJ1-2; 7 nucleotides match TRBD1. The germline V gene encodes CDR1 MNHEY and CDR2 SVGAGI. J lost 3 bases, V lost 6 bases, and 4 bases had no gene match. CDR3 size: 13 residues. As DNA, the CDR3 is TGTGCCAGCAGGCCCGGGACAGACTATGGCTACACCTTC. Translation gives CASRPGTDYGYTF.

This chain uses TRBV3-1 (or the pseudogene TRBV3-2) with TRBJ1-2; TRBD1 agrees at 9 bases. V dropped 7 bases and J dropped 8; count of bases not matched to a gene: 11. The CDR3 has 14 residues. Per the germline V gene, CDR1 is LGHDT and CDR2 is YNNKEL (reference sequence). CDR3 DNA: TGTGCCAGCACCGGAATGGGACAGGGAATCGGCTACACCTTC. Translation: CASTGMGQGIGYTF.

The genes are TRBV19 and TRBJ2-3, with D possibly TRBD1 on 6 matching bases. The length of the CDR3 is 15 residues. Looked up from germline, CDR1 is LNHDA and CDR2 is SQIVND (reference sequence). V was cut by 7 bases and J by 0 bases, with 14 bases left in between. CDR3 nucleotide sequence: TGTGCCAGTAAACCGGACAGAGAGAGCACAGATACGCAGTATTTT. This sequence encodes CASKPDRESTDTQYF.

This chain links TRBV30 with TRBJ2-2; 7 bases map to TRBD1. This CDR3 comprises 16 residues. The J segment lost 5 bases and the V segment lost 0 bases, leaving 9 bases of the junction unmatched. The V gene's germline CDR1 is GTSNPN and CDR2 SVGIG (reference sequence). The CDR3: CAWSVRWGRGTGELFF. DNA for the CDR3: TGTGCCTGGAGTGTACGATGGGGCAGGGGGACCGGGGAGCTGTTTTTT.

The chain recombines TRBV5-1 with TRBJ2-3; 14 bases are shared with TRBD2. This CDR3 spans 18 amino acids. The germline CDR1 and CDR2 sequences are SGHRS and YFSETQ. Losses at the gene ends were 0 bases for V and 2 bases for J; bases not matched to a gene: 5. The CDR3, as DNA: TGCGCCAGCAGCTTGGCATCGGGACTAGCGGGGGTCACAGATACGCAGTATTTT. Residues: CASSLASGLAGVTDTQYF.

The chain links TRBV5-6 to TRBJ2-3, with a possible D match to TRBD2 (5 bases). The germline V gene encodes CDR1 SGHDT and CDR2 YYEEEE. V was shortened by 4 bases and J by 3 bases, with 18 bases between the two germline ends. The CDR3 length is 16 residues. CDR3 sequence: CASSPSRRARTDTQYF. The CDR3 nucleotides are TGTGCCAGCAGCCCCTCTCGGCGGGCCCGGACAGATACGCAGTATTTT.

The CDR3 sequence is CASSELAGRSGEQYF. Written as DNA, the CDR3 is TGTGCCAGCAGTGAACTAGCGGGGCGGTCTGGCGAGCAGTACTTC. The chain combines TRBV6-1 with TRBJ2-7; 9 bases match TRBD2. Unmatched junction bases numbered 8, after V lost 2 bases and J lost 6 bases. The germline CDR1 and CDR2 sequences are MNHNS and SASEGT. This CDR3 is 15 amino acids long.

This clone was seen only a few times. The chain joins TRBV18 to TRBJ1-1, with no clear D. Germline CDR1 and CDR2: KGHSH and LQKENI. The CDR3 contains 14 residues. With 6 bases removed from V and 3 bases from J, the gap between germline ends came to 14 bases. CDR3 protein: CASSLEGAYTEAFF. The CDR3 DNA sequence: TGTGCCAGCTCGCTCGAGGGCGCCTACACTGAAGCTTTCTTT. The whole variable domain, remainder taken from reference TRBV18 and TRBJ1-1, is NAGVMQNPRHLVRRRGQEARLRCSPMKGHSHVYWYRQLPEEGLKFMVYLQKENIIDESGMPKERFSAEFPKEGPSILRIQQVVRGDSAAYFCASSLEGAYTEAFFGQGTRLTVV.

This chain connects TRBV10-3 to TRBJ2-5; 9 bases match TRBD1. CDR3 length: 14 amino acids. From germline, CDR1 is ENHRY and CDR2 SYGVKD. V dropped 4 bases and J dropped 2; count of bases not matched to a gene: 2. The CDR3: CAISGGQGQETQYF. The CDR3 nucleotides read TGTGCCATCAGTGGAGGACAGGGGCAAGAGACCCAGTACTTC.

The chain combines TRBV3-1 (or the pseudogene TRBV3-2) with TRBJ2-7; D is unresolved. The CDR3 is made up of 12 amino acids. The germline gives CDR1 LGHDT, CDR2 YNNKEL (reference sequence). V lost 6 bases, J lost 0 bases, and 6 bases lay in between. In DNA, the CDR3 is TGTGCCAGCAGTTCCGGCTCCTACGAGCAGTACGTC. This translates into CASSSGSYEQYV.

This clone was seen a single time. The rearrangement links TRBV4-1 to TRBJ2-4, with 12 nucleotides matching TRBD2. The CDR3 runs 21 residues. J was trimmed by 2 bases and V by 4 bases; bases with no gene match: 18. Germline V gene sequence: CDR1 MGHRA, CDR2 YSYEKL. The CDR3 sequence: CASSLGQGTSTSGGSKNIQYF. CDR3 DNA: TGCGCCAGCAGCCTAGGACAGGGAACTTCGACTAGCGGGGGTTCCAAAAACATTCAGTACTTC.

The genes are TRBV7-8 and TRBJ2-3, with D tentatively TRBD1 (6 bases). The germline CDR1 and CDR2 sequences are SGHVS and FQNEAQ. The CDR3 has 17 residues. Trimming removed 1 base at V and 2 bases at J, with 16 bases between. CDR3 DNA sequence: TGTGCCAGCAGCTTAGAAGCAGGGGCGATATCCACAGATACGCAGTATTTT. Translation: CASSLEAGAISTDTQYF.

This chain links TRBV14 with TRBJ1-1; TRBD1 aligns across 9 bases. The ends lost 5 bases at V and 3 bases at J; junction bases unmatched: 10. The CDR3 covers 16 residues. Germline V gives CDR1 SGHDN, CDR2 FVKESK. The DNA of the CDR3 is TGTGCCAGCAGCTTGAAACAGGGGGCAGGGGACACTGAAGCTTTCTTT. Its translation is CASSLKQGAGDTEAFF.

The chain carries TRBV5-1 and TRBJ2-7, with 9 bases that match TRBD1. The germline V gene encodes CDR1 SGHRS and CDR2 YFSETQ. Losses at the gene ends were 3 bases for V and 6 bases for J; bases not matched to a gene: 4. This CDR3 is 13 amino acids long. The CDR3 reads CASSWDRAREQYF. The CDR3 DNA sequence: TGCGCCAGCAGCTGGGACAGGGCTCGCGAGCAGTACTTC.

The gene calls are TRBV11-3 and TRBJ1-2; 7 bases agree with TRBD1. This CDR3 is built from 13 residues. Germline assignment: CDR1 SGHNT and CDR2 YENEEA. Unmatched junction bases numbered 11, after V lost 5 bases and J lost 11 bases. The CDR3 DNA reads as TGTGCCAGCAGCCGGGGACAGAGTGAGGAATACACCTTC. Amino acid sequence: CASSRGQSEEYTF.

This clone was seen once. The chain links TRBV27 to TRBJ2-1, with D tentatively TRBD2 (6 bases). Trimming took 4 bases from V and 9 from J, leaving 25 bases between them. The CDR3 consists of 17 residues. Germline V gene sequence: CDR1 MNHEY, CDR2 SMNVEV (reference sequence). This CDR3 reads CASSSAPQRVMGGEQFF. The DNA of the CDR3 is TGTGCCAGCAGTTCGGCCCCACAGCGGGTCATGGGCGGTGAGCAGTTCTTC.

The rearrangement uses TRBV18 and TRBJ1-1, with TRBD1 matching over 8 bases. J gave up 4 bases and V 6 bases, and 7 bases lay outside the gene matches. CDR3 length equals 14 residues. Germline V gene sequence: CDR1 KGHSH, CDR2 LQKENI. Here the CDR3 DNA reads TGTGCCAGCTCTAAGACAGGGGAAGGCACTGAAGCTTTCTTT. It yields the protein CASSKTGEGTEAFF.

The chain employs TRBV12-5 and TRBJ1-4; 7 bases match TRBD1. This CDR3 has 16 residues. Germline assignment: CDR1 LGHNT and CDR2 FRNRAP. With 3 bases clipped from V and 0 bases from J, the junction kept 4 bases outside the gene matches. In DNA, the CDR3 is TGTGCTAGTGGTTTCGGGACAGAAGCAACTAATGAAAAACTGTTTTTT. As protein: CASGFGTEATNEKLFF.

The chain is built from TRBV10-3 and TRBJ2-3, with unresolved D. The CDR3 runs 14 residues. V shed 11 bases and J shed 2 bases, with 17 bases lying between them. Looked up from germline, CDR1 is ENHRY and CDR2 is SYGVKD. The CDR3 loop reads CALRDFSYTDTQYF. CDR3 DNA sequence: TGTGCCCTCCGAGACTTTTCCTACACAGATACGCAGTATTTT.

This chain uses TRBV5-1 with TRBJ2-3; 8 bases are a match to TRBD1. CDR1 SGHRS and CDR2 YFSETQ come from the germline V gene. V trimming: 2 bases; J trimming: 5 bases; junction bases outside the gene matches: 10. The CDR3 extends over 16 amino acids. CDR3 in DNA: TGCGCCAGCAGCTTAACACCGGGACAGGTGAAAGATACGCAGTATTTT. Protein: CASSLTPGQVKDTQYF. Full variable domain (missing parts from reference TRBV5-1 and TRBJ2-3): KAGVTQTPRYLIKTRGQQVTLSCSPISGHRSVSWYQQTPGQGLQFLFEYFSETQRNKGNFPGRFSGRQFSNSRSEMNVSTLELGDSALYLCASSLTPGQVKDTQYFGPGTRLTVL.

This rearrangement joins TRBV4-1 to TRBJ2-5; no clear D gene. CDR1 is MGHRA, CDR2 YSYEKL, per germline. This CDR3 has 15 residues. V gave up 3 bases and J gave up 5 bases, with 16 bases separating them. CDR3 DNA sequence: TGCGCCAGCAGCCACCCAGGTCCAGGCTGGGAGACCCAGTACTTC. Amino acid sequence: CASSHPGPGWETQYF.

This chain joins TRBV7-9 and TRBJ1-1; weak D call: TRBD1 (6 bases). V was trimmed by 3 bases and J by 4 bases, leaving 9 bases between them. The germline gives CDR1 SEHNR, CDR2 FQNEAQ (reference sequence). The CDR3 is made up of 13 amino acids. CDR3 coding DNA: TGTGCCAGCAGCTTTGACAGGCGCACTGAAGCTTTCTTT. Its protein is CASSFDRRTEAFF.

The chain uses TRBV27 and TRBJ2-6, with D hard to call. Trimming pared 6 bases from V and 0 bases from J, leaving 3 bases between. The CDR3 is made up of 13 amino acids. Per the germline V gene, CDR1 is MNHEY and CDR2 is SMNVEV (reference sequence). The CDR3 DNA reads TGTGCCAGCAGCAACTCTGGGGCCAACGTCCTGACTTTC. Protein sequence: CASSNSGANVLTF.

The chain links TRBV4-2 to TRBJ2-1, with 12 bases aligning to TRBD2. V trimming: 4 bases; J trimming: 5 bases; junction bases outside the gene matches: 15. The germline V gene has CDR1 LGHNA and CDR2 YNFKEQ. This CDR3 spans 19 amino acids. CDR3 region: CASSPDPSSGGAGDNEQFF. Here the CDR3 DNA reads TGTGCCAGCAGCCCCGATCCTTCTAGCGGGGGGGCTGGGGACAATGAGCAGTTCTTC.

The V and J genes are TRBV6-5 and TRBJ1-4, with TRBD1 matching over 8 bases. The trim removed 6 bases at V and 13 bases at J, leaving 4 bases unmatched. Germline V gives CDR1 MNHEY, CDR2 SVGAGI. The CDR3 has 11 residues. The CDR3, as DNA: TGTGCCAGCAGCAGACAGGGGAGACTGTTTTTT. It encodes CASSRQGRLFF.

The chain recombines TRBV3-1 (or the pseudogene TRBV3-2) with TRBJ1-1; D is unresolved. V dropped 3 bases and J dropped 8 bases, with 10 bases sitting between them. There are 12 residues in the CDR3. CDR1 and CDR2 from the germline V gene are LGHDT and YNNKEL (reference sequence). CDR3 DNA: TGTGCCAGCAGCCATGTGGACTCCGAAGCTTTCTTT. Residues: CASSHVDSEAFF.